One and the same sample provided the 17 T cell receptor beta chains below, sequenced in a study of Graves' ophthalmopathy and Graves' hyperthyroidism. Amplification targeted the TCR beta CDR3 regions, with RNA transcripts as the source material. Second-round multiplex PCR came after first-round RT-PCR with HTBI primers. TCRdb re-analysed the multiplex PCR reads in MiXCR, keeping a single row per CDR3 protein. Of 200,000 to 300,000 distinct CDR3 sequences listed, around 42% were seen once; the top ten hold around 47%. The sequenced sample consisted of peripheral blood. These receptors were collected from an adult man with Graves' ophthalmopathy.

This clonotype was observed many times. J is TRBJ2-5 and V is TRBV12-3 or TRBV12-4; either TRBD1 or TRBD2 may fit D (5 bases each). The CDR3 contains 15 residues. Trimming stripped 7 bases from V and 3 bases from J, with 18 bases between. As DNA, the CDR3 is TGTGCCAGCACCCGTTCGGGGCAGGGCGAAGAGACCCAGTACTTC. Translating gives CASTRSGQGEETQYF.

The sample holds a few counts of this clonotype. The V call is TRBV29-1, the J call TRBJ2-7, with 10 bases aligning to TRBD2. Trimming removed 0 bases from V and 1 base from J; junction bases left unmatched: 6. This CDR3 has 16 residues. Germline V gene data show CDR1 as SQVTM and CDR2 as ANQGSEA. CDR3 nucleotide sequence: TGCAGCGTTGAAGAAGGGGCTAGCGGGAGTTCCTACGAGCAGTACTTC. Protein product: CSVEEGASGSSYEQYF.

The chain carries TRBV11-2 and TRBJ1-1; 8 bases match TRBD1. V shed 2 bases and J 10 bases; nucleotides not matched to a gene: 6. Germline CDR1 reads SGHAT; CDR2 reads FQNNGV. The CDR3 totals 13 residues. This CDR3 reads CASSLLSGQGAFF. The CDR3 nucleotides read TGTGCCAGCAGCTTATTATCAGGACAGGGAGCTTTCTTT.

This clonotype appeared a few times. The germline gene is not matched at one end of the junction; a read error may be the cause. The chain couples TRBV2 to TRBJ1-1; 7 bases are shared with TRBD1. CDR1 and CDR2 (germline): SNHLY, FYNNEI. The CDR3 spans 16 residues. Written as DNA, the CDR3 is TGTGCCAGCAGCGAAGGGGCAGGGGGATCGAACACTGAAGCTTTCTTT. Amino acid sequence: CASSEGAGGSNTEAFF. The full variable domain, rest sourced from reference TRBV2 and TRBJ1-1, is EPEVTQTPSHQVTQMGQEVILRCVPISNHLYFYWYRQILGQKVEFLVSFYNNEISEKSEIFDDQFSVERPDGSNFTLKIRSTKLEDSAMYFCASSEGAGGSNTEAFFGQGTRLTVV.

Turning to this clonotype: Mismatch with germline at one junction end may stem from a read error. This chain connects TRBV2 to TRBJ1-1; 7 bases match TRBD1. Germline loops: CDR1 SNHLY, CDR2 FYNNEI. This CDR3 region has 12 residues. CDR3 sequence reads: CASSLTGAQSNF. The CDR3 bases are TGTGCCAGCAGCCTAACAGGGGCCCAGTCAAACTTT. The entire variable domain, with the rest obtained from reference TRBV2 and TRBJ1-1, is as follows: EPEVTQTPSHQVTQMGQEVILRCVPISNHLYFYWYRQILGQKVEFLVSFYNNEISEKSEIFDDQFSVERPDGSNFTLKIRSTKLEDSAMYFCASSLTGAQSNFGQGTRLTVV.

Points on this clonotype: With a much larger clone just one base away, this may be a read error. This chain joins TRBV2 and TRBJ1-2; unclear D gene. Germline V CDR1 and CDR2: SNHLY, FYNNEI. The length of the CDR3 is 14 residues. V was trimmed by 4 bases and J by 3 bases, leaving 12 bases between them. The CDR3 here is CASSVSRADYGYTF. CDR3 nucleotides: TGTGCCAGCAGTGTAAGCCGAGCTGACTATGGCTACACCTTC.

The genes are TRBV2 and TRBJ1-5; D gene ambiguous. The V end lost 8 bases, the J end lost 0 bases, and 23 bases lay between the germline ends. The CDR3 has 18 amino acids. Looked up from germline, CDR1 is SNHLY and CDR2 is FYNNEI. CDR3 coding DNA: TGTGCCAGCGGAATAACTCTCACAGAGACAAATAGCAATCAGCCCCAGCATTTT. This sequence encodes CASGITLTETNSNQPQHF.

This clonotype was found a few times. This sequence joins TRBV7-9 and TRBJ2-7; TRBD1 matches 7 bases. Germline V gene data show CDR1 as SEHNR and CDR2 as FQNEAQ (reference sequence). The trim removed 2 bases at V and 1 base at J, leaving 5 bases unmatched. CDR3 length equals 15 residues. DNA for the CDR3: TGTGCCAGCAGCTTATGGGACAGTCAGTCCTACGAGCAGTACTTC. Its translation is CASSLWDSQSYEQYF. The entire variable domain, with the rest obtained from reference TRBV7-9 and TRBJ2-7, is as follows: DTGVSQNPRHKITKRGQNVTFRCDPISEHNRLYWYRQTLGQGPEFLTYFQNEAQLEKSRLLSDRFSAERPKGSFSTLEIQRTEQGDSAMYLCASSLWDSQSYEQYFGPGTRLTVT.

V is TRBV2 and J is TRBJ2-7; 12 bases match TRBD2. Germline CDR1 is SNHLY and CDR2 is FYNNEI. V dropped 5 bases and J dropped 5; count of bases not matched to a gene: 16. The CDR3 extends over 18 amino acids. CDR3 DNA sequence: TGTGCCAGCAGTTATCAGACTAGCGGGAGTACGGTTGGAGACGAGCAGTACTTC. Translation: CASSYQTSGSTVGDEQYF.

The chain couples TRBV7-2 to TRBJ2-5, with D tentatively TRBD1 (6 bases). This CDR3 has 15 amino acids. Trimming shortened V by 7 bases and J by 1 base, and 16 bases separated the two germline ends. The V gene's germline CDR1 is SGHTA and CDR2 FQGNSA. In DNA, the CDR3 is TGTGCCAGCACAAGCAACAGGGTTGTCCAAGAGACCCAGTACTTC. This encodes CASTSNRVVQETQYF.

This clonotype has just a few counts. The chain joins TRBV7-3 to TRBJ2-3; D is undetermined. The germline V gene has CDR1 SGHTA and CDR2 FQGTGA. V lost 2 bases, J lost 4 bases, and 10 bases lay in between. CDR3 length equals 14 residues. The CDR3 coding sequence is TGTGCCAGCAGCTTAGGGGTCGCGGCAGATACGCAGTATTTT. As protein: CASSLGVAADTQYF. The full variable domain, rest sourced from reference TRBV7-3 and TRBJ2-3, is GAGVSQTPSNKVTEKGKYVELRCDPISGHTALYWYRQSLGQGPEFLIYFQGTGAADDSGLPNDRFFAVRPEGSVSTLKIQRTERGDSAVYLCASSLGVAADTQYFGPGTRLTVL.

The chain links TRBV27 to TRBJ1-6, with a tentative D call TRBD1 (5 bases). CDR1 and CDR2 (germline): MNHEY, SMNVEV (reference sequence). Trimming pared 4 bases from V and 10 bases from J, leaving 17 bases between. The CDR3 has 15 residues. The CDR3 sequence is CASSYRGPIKSPLHF. Here the CDR3 DNA reads TGTGCCAGCAGTTACCGGGGCCCGATTAAGTCACCCCTCCACTTT.

This clonotype was detected only a few times. The rearrangement links TRBV27 to TRBJ2-7, with 9 bases lining up with TRBD1. CDR1 and CDR2 from the germline V gene are MNHEY and SMNVEV (reference sequence). V gave up 0 bases and J gave up 0 bases; unmatched junction bases: 0. This CDR3 spans 15 amino acids. CDR3 protein: CASSLSTGGSYEQYF. The CDR3 region has the DNA TGTGCCAGCAGTTTATCGACAGGGGGCTCCTACGAGCAGTACTTC.

This clonotype has only a few counts. This chain uses TRBV19 with TRBJ1-5; D is undetermined. Germline V lookup: CDR1 LNHDA, CDR2 SQIVND (reference sequence). This CDR3 has 15 residues. Trimming left V 3 bases short and J 0 bases short, with 9 bases between. The DNA of the CDR3 is TGTGCCAGTAGTATCCAGCAGCGTAGCAATCAGCCCCAGCATTTT. Protein product: CASSIQQRSNQPQHF.

The chain recombines TRBV24-1 with TRBJ2-7; unclear D gene. This CDR3 is 12 amino acids long. Looked up from germline, CDR1 is KGHDR and CDR2 is SFDVKD. The V end was cut by 2 bases, the J end by 6 bases, with 7 bases between. CDR3 sequence reads: CATSDSAREQYF. In DNA, the CDR3 is TGTGCCACCAGTGATTCGGCGCGCGAGCAGTACTTC.

The chain has TRBV2 and TRBJ2-6; 9 bases are a match to TRBD1. The CDR3 runs 17 residues. CDR1 SNHLY and CDR2 FYNNEI come from the germline V gene. V lost 7 bases, J lost 0 bases, and 7 bases stayed unmatched. Here the CDR3 DNA reads TGTGCCAGCATCCGGGACAGGGTTAGCTCTGGGGCCAACGTCCTGACTTTC. This encodes CASIRDRVSSGANVLTF.

The V gene is TRBV20-1, the J gene TRBJ1-5; D gene uncertain. The CDR3 is 14 amino acids. V was shortened by 2 bases and J by 2 bases, with 10 bases between the two germline ends. Per germline, CDR1 DFQATT and CDR2 SNEGSKA (reference sequence). CDR3 bases: TGCAGTGCTAGACTGGGTTGGGGCAATCAGCCCCAGCATTTT. Amino acids: CSARLGWGNQPQHF.